The T cell receptor (beta chain) under discussion was sequenced for a study of shared clonotypes between healthy human individuals. Study conclusions and caveats: Compared with clonotypes that all four donors shared, non-shared clonotypes had lower generation probabilities. At large depth, rarefaction still showed sorted-subset sequencing to be incomplete.

Germline values: CDR1 LGHNT, CDR2 FRNRAP. The V end lost 6 bases, the J end lost 2 bases, and 12 bases lay between the germline ends. This CDR3 comprises 14 residues. Note on this clone: Its specificity is unknown.

Assay used: immunoSEQ multiplex PCR; TCRdb lists only in-frame clones, some missing. The table lists over 2 million clones, around 90% of them singletons. The sample comprised naive CD4+ T cells from PBMCs. Subset in this sample: CD45RA+ positively selected. The rearrangement uses TRBV12-5 and TRBJ2-3; TRBD2 is a possible D gene (5 bases). This TCR came from a man younger than 35 in good health. Some clones in this sample may be carry-over from other donors' samples. CDR3 nucleotide sequence: TGTGCTAGTGGGTCCAGCGGCCTCACAGATACGCAGTATTTT. Translated, it gives CASGSSGLTDTQYF.